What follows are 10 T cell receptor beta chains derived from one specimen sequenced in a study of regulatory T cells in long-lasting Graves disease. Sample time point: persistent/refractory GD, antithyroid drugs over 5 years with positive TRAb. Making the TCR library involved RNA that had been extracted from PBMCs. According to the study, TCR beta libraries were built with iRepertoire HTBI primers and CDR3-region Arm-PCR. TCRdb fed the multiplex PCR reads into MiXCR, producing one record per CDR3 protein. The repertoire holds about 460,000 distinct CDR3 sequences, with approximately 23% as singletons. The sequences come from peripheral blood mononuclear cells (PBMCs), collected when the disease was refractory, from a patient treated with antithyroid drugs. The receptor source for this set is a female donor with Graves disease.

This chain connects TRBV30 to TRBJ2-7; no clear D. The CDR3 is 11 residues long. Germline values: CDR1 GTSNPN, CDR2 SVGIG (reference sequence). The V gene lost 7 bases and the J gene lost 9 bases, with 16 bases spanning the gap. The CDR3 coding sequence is TGTGCCTACGCGGCCCGGTCAGCGCAGTACTTC. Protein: CAYAARSAQYF.

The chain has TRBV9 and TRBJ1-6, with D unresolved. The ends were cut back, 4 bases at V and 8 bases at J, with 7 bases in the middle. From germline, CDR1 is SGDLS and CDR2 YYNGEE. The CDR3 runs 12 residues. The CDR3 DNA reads TGTGCCAGCAGCCACACGGATTCACCCCTCCACTTT. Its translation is CASSHTDSPLHF.

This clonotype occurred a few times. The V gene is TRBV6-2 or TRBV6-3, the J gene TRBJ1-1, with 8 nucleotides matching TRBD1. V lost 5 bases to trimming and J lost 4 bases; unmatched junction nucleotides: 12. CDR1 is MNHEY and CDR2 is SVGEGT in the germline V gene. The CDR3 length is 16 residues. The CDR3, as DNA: TGTGCCAGCAGTCGGACAGGGAAGGGCGGAGGCACTGAAGCTTTCTTT. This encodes CASSRTGKGGGTEAFF.

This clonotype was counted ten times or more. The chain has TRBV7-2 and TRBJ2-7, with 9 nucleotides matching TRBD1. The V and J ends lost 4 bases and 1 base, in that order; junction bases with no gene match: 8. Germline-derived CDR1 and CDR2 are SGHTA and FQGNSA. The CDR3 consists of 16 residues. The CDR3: CASSYVGQGISYEQYF. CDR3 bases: TGTGCCAGCAGCTACGTAGGACAGGGGATTTCCTACGAGCAGTACTTC. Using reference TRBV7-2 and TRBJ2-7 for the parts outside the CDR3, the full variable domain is GAGVSQSPSNKVTEKGKDVELRCDPISGHTALYWYRQSLGQGLEFLIYFQGNSAPDKSGLPSDRFSAERTGGSVSTLTIQRTQQEDSAVYLCASSYVGQGISYEQYFGPGTRLTVT.

CDR3: CSVDGGQDYGYTF. The CDR3, as DNA: TGCAGCGTCGACGGGGGGCAGGACTATGGCTACACCTTC. The chain employs TRBV29-1 and TRBJ1-2, with a weak D call TRBD1 (6 bases). V lost 6 bases, J lost 3 bases, and 14 bases lay in between. Germline V lookup: CDR1 SQVTM, CDR2 ANQGSEA. This CDR3 is built from 13 residues.

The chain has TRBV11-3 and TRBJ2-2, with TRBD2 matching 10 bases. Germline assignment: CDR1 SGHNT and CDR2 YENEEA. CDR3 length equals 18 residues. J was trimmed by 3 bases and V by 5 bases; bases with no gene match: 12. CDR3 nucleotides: TGTGCCAGCAGCCCCCCGGCTAGCGGGAGCAGGTACACCGGGGAGCTGTTTTTT. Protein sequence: CASSPPASGSRYTGELFF.

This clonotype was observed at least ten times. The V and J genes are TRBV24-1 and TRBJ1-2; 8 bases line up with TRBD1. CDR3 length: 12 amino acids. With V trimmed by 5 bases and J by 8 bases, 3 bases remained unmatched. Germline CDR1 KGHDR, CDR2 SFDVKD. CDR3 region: CATSGQGAGYTF. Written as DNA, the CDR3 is TGTGCCACCAGTGGCCAGGGGGCGGGCTACACCTTC.

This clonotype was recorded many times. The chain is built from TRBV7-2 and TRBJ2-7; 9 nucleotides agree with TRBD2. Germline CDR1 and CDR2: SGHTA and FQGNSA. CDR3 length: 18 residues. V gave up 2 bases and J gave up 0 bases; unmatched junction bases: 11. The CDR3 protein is CASSLWVVAGVSSYEQYF. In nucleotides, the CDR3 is TGTGCCAGCAGCTTATGGGTGGTAGCGGGAGTGAGCTCCTACGAGCAGTACTTC.

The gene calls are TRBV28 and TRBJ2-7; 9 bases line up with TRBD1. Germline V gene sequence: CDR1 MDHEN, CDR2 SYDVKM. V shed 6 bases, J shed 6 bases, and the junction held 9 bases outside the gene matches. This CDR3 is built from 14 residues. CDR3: CASSDPGQGLEQYF. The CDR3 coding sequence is TGTGCCAGCAGCGATCCGGGACAGGGTCTCGAGCAGTACTTC.

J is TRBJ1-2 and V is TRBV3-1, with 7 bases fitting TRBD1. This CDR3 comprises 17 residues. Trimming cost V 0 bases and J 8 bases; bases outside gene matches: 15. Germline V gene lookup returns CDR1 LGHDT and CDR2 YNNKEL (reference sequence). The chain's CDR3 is CASSQDYSTGQTGGYTF. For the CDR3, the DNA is TGTGCCAGCAGCCAAGATTATTCGACAGGGCAAACGGGAGGCTACACCTTC.